Listed below are T cell receptor beta chains from one sample, sequenced in a study of T cell repertoires in cytomegalovirus infection. MiXCR, applied by TCRdb to the reads, yields one record per CDR3 protein. The table includes about half a million distinct CDR3 sequences, about 42% detected once. Which antigens these TCRs recognize remains unknown. Source: cultured PBMCs, taken from culture after CMV antigen stimulation. The source is a human donor in good health (CMV status not recorded). Some clones in this sample may be carry-over from other donors' samples. CDR3s include the opening cysteine and the closing phenylalanine or tryptophan. The D gene is left open where the match is weak. Not every row has a clone size; where given, it reads once, few, many or a size class.

d_call clone_size j_call v_call cdr3_aa cdr3_nt
NA NA TRBJ1-4 TRBV4-1 CASSPRAGVSEKLFF TGCGCCAGCAGCCCCCGGGCAGGGGTAAGCGAAAAACTGTTTTTT
NA NA TRBJ2-5 TRBV6-1 CATRSYEGSAVETQYF TGTGCCACCCGAAGTTACGAGGGAAGTGCGGTAGAGACCCAGTACTTC
TRBD1 NA TRBJ2-3 TRBV7-2 CASSRQGDGADTQYF TGTGCCAGCAGCAGGCAGGGGGATGGGGCAGATACGCAGTATTTT
TRBD2 NA TRBJ2-7 TRBV20-1 CSARRQRDSYEQYF TGCAGTGCTCGCCGCCAGCGGGACTCCTACGAGCAGTACTTC
NA few TRBJ2-1 TRBV6-5 CASSYSNAPGSGQFF TGTGCCAGCAGTTACTCCAATGCCCCAGGGTCCGGGCAGTTCTTC
NA few TRBJ2-2 TRBV7-2 CASSLLLQENTGELFF TGTGCCAGCAGCTTATTACTCCAAGAAAACACCGGGGAGCTGTTTTTT
TRBD1 NA TRBJ2-7 TRBV12-3/TRBV12-4 CASSSRTGTYEQYF TGTGCCAGCAGTTCCCGGACAGGAACCTACGAGCAGTACTTC
NA NA TRBJ1-2 TRBV10-3 CAISEQGDGYTF TGTGCCATCAGTGAGCAGGGTGATGGCTACACCTTC
NA few TRBJ1-2 TRBV7-2 CASSLMPNYGYTF TGTGCCAGCAGCTTAATGCCTAACTATGGCTACACCTTC
NA few TRBJ2-2 TRBV7-6 CASSFGTPNTGELFF TGTGCCAGCAGCTTCGGGACACCGAACACCGGGGAGCTGTTTTTT
TRBD2 few TRBJ2-2 TRBV7-2 CASSLGGLAWTGELFF TGTGCCAGCAGCTTAGGTGGACTAGCATGGACCGGGGAGCTGTTTTTT
TRBD2 NA TRBJ2-3 TRBV7-2 CASSRIRGRADTQYF TGTGCCAGCAGCCGAATACGAGGGAGGGCAGATACTCAGTATTTT
NA few TRBJ2-3 TRBV10-3 CAISIRGAPGTQYF TGTGCCATCAGTATACGGGGGGCCCCTGGTACGCAGTATTTT
NA NA TRBJ1-5 TRBV6-8 CASSHMLGGNQPQHF TGTGCCAGCAGTCACATGTTGGGTGGCAATCAGCCCCAGCATTTT
NA NA TRBJ1-5 TRBV12-3/TRBV12-4 CASSPLRQPQHF TGTGCCAGCAGTCCCCTCAGGCAGCCCCAGCATTTT
TRBD1 many TRBJ2-5 TRBV7-2 CASSAGQGETQYF TGTGCCAGCAGCGCCGGACAGGGAGAGACCCAGTACTTC
TRBD1 NA TRBJ2-1 TRBV7-2 CASSLMGDSTYNEQFF TGTGCCAGCAGCTTAATGGGGGACAGTACCTACAATGAGCAGTTCTTC
NA NA TRBJ2-1 TRBV5-8 CASSRVSITFLSEQFF TGTGCCAGCAGTAGAGTCTCCATCACTTTCCTCAGTGAGCAGTTCTTC
TRBD1 NA TRBJ1-6 TRBV5-4 CASSSPGQVNSPLHF TGTGCCAGCAGCTCGCCGGGACAGGTTAATTCACCCCTCCACTTT
NA NA TRBJ2-7 TRBV5-6 CASSAGITVSYEQYF TGTGCCAGCAGTGCCGGGATAACAGTCTCCTACGAGCAGTACTTC
NA NA TRBJ2-5 TRBV6-1 CASSEDNILKTQYF TGTGCCAGCAGTGAAGATAACATACTAAAGACCCAGTACTTC
NA NA TRBJ2-1 TRBV2 CASTTSRGNEQFF TGTGCCAGCACGACTAGCAGGGGGAATGAGCAGTTCTTC
NA few TRBJ2-5 TRBV15 CATSLNPDTVQETQYF TGTGCCACCAGCCTTAACCCCGATACAGTTCAAGAGACCCAGTACTTC
NA NA TRBJ2-3 TRBV4-2 CASSQRDIRQYF TGTGCCAGCAGCCAAAGGGACATTCGGCAGTATTTT
TRBD1 NA TRBJ2-5 TRBV19 CASSNTGGAGETQYF TGTGCCAGTAGTAACACAGGGGGCGCAGGCGAGACCCAGTACTTC
TRBD2 NA TRBJ2-5 TRBV7-2 CASSPRRLAGAETQYF TGTGCCAGCAGTCCGCGTCGCCTAGCGGGAGCTGAGACCCAGTACTTC
NA NA TRBJ1-1 TRBV12-3/TRBV12-4 CASRRGYMNTEAFF TGTGCCAGCAGGAGGGGGTACATGAACACTGAAGCTTTCTTT
NA NA TRBJ1-1 TRBV12-3/TRBV12-4 CATKTTGGNTEAFF TGTGCCACTAAGACGACGGGGGGAAACACTGAAGCTTTCTTT
NA NA TRBJ1-5 TRBV12-3/TRBV12-4 CASTGTFNQPQHF TGTGCCAGCACCGGGACCTTCAATCAGCCCCAGCATTTT